This T cell receptor beta chain was profiled in a study of T cells in Graves' hyperthyroidism and ophthalmopathy. Across the whole study: At the time of initial diagnosis and before any treatment, peripheral blood was collected. General study findings and limits: A median 6.5 months before onset, the model predicted ophthalmopathy.

This clonotype appeared a few times. Its antigen remains unidentified. Researchers took RNA transcripts and amplified the TCR beta CDR3 regions from them. The study used the HTBI primer set for a first-round RT-PCR of the TCR CDR3. Each CDR3 protein gets one entry after TCRdb re-called the multiplex PCR reads with MiXCR. The table shows a few hundred thousand distinct CDR3 sequences, with about 15% occurring only once. Sequencing input: blood. The TCR was taken from a woman in her twenties or thirties with Graves' hyperthyroidism that later progressed to Graves' ophthalmopathy.

Written as DNA, the CDR3 is TGCGCCAGCCAAGTCACAGGGATGAACACTGAAGCTTTCTTT. It codes for CASQVTGMNTEAFF. The chain couples TRBV5-1 to TRBJ1-1, with a weak D call TRBD1 (6 bases). Germline CDR1 SGHRS, CDR2 YFSETQ. The CDR3 spans 14 residues. Deletions cut 7 bases from V and 0 bases from J, with 13 bases between.